The 11 T cell receptor beta chains listed next were all sequenced from one sample in a study of shared clonotypes between healthy human individuals. The table came from immunoSEQ multiplex PCR; TCRdb's copy has only in-frame clones and leaves some out. The data hold over a million clones, with 98% observed a single time. What was sequenced was naive CD4+ T cells sorted from blood. Specified subset: CD45RA+ positively selected. Receptor source: a man aged 25-45 years in good health.

The chain has TRBV5-1 and TRBJ2-6; possibly TRBD1 for D (6 bases). Trimming removed 0 bases from V and 2 bases from J, with 9 bases in between. Germline V gives CDR1 SGHRS, CDR2 YFSETQ. The CDR3 extends over 16 amino acids. The CDR3 reads CASSLGTGTGANVLTF. CDR3 bases: TGCGCCAGCAGCTTGGGCACAGGGACTGGGGCCAACGTCCTGACTTTC.

This sequence joins TRBV10-3 and TRBJ2-3; TRBD2 agrees at 9 bases. In germline, CDR1 is ENHRY, CDR2 SYGVKD. After removal of 6 bases from V and 5 bases from J, the junction contained 12 bases not matched to a gene. The CDR3 spans 16 residues. CDR3 nucleotides: TGTGCCATCAGCCCCTTTGGCGGGAGGGCCTTAGATACGCAGTATTTT. It is translated as CAISPFGGRALDTQYF.

The V gene is TRBV5-1, the J gene TRBJ2-5, with 9 bases matching TRBD1. With 1 base clipped from V and 10 bases from J, the junction kept 11 bases outside the gene matches. CDR1 SGHRS and CDR2 YFSETQ come from the germline V gene. CDR3 length: 15 residues. Written as DNA, the CDR3 is TGCGCCAGCAGCTTGAACAGGGGGCCTCATTGGGACCAGTACTTC. Amino acids: CASSLNRGPHWDQYF.

V gene TRBV29-1 combines with J gene TRBJ2-3, with D possibly matching TRBD1 (6 bases). Trimming shortened V by 0 bases and J by 0 bases, and 13 bases separated the two germline ends. CDR1 and CDR2 (germline): SQVTM, ANQGSEA. The CDR3 runs to 16 residues. The CDR3 loop reads CSVEDLKRGSTDTQYF. The CDR3 DNA follows: TGCAGCGTTGAAGATCTTAAGAGGGGGAGCACAGATACGCAGTATTTT.

CDR3 sequence (DNA): TGTGCCAGCAGCTTATGGGGGGGAAGAGAGGCTTTCTTT. As protein: CASSLWGGREAFF. The chain employs TRBV7-2 and TRBJ1-1, with a tentative D call TRBD1 (5 bases). Germline CDR1 is SGHTA and CDR2 is FQGNSA. Trimming shortened V by 2 bases and J by 11 bases, and 15 bases separated the two germline ends. The CDR3 totals 13 residues.

V gene TRBV4-1 combines with J gene TRBJ2-3; the D is unclear. This CDR3 contains 13 residues. The germline CDR1 and CDR2 sequences are MGHRA and YSYEKL. Trimming stripped 3 bases from V and 4 bases from J, with 8 bases between. The CDR3 nucleotides read TGCGCCAGCAGCCACGTGGACGCAGATACGCAGTATTTT. Its translation: CASSHVDADTQYF.

The chain recombines TRBV12-2 with TRBJ2-3; TRBD2 is the table's D call, not checked against the DNA. TRBV12-2 is annotated as a pseudogene. This CDR3 comprises 17 residues. The CDR3, as DNA: TGTGCAAGTCGCTTAGCCCCTAGCGGGAGCCCTCCGGATACGCAGTATTTT. Encoded protein: CASRLAPSGSPPDTQYF.

The chain combines TRBV7-3 with TRBJ2-1; D is unclear. CDR3 length: 14 residues. Germline lookup yields CDR1 SGHTA and CDR2 FQGTGA. V lost 2 bases to trimming and J lost 6 bases, with 11 bases between them. CDR3 loop: CASSLAAGPNEQFF. In DNA form, the CDR3 reads TGTGCCAGCAGCTTAGCAGCCGGGCCCAATGAGCAGTTCTTC.

Only one count was recorded for this clone. The gene calls are TRBV5-1 and TRBJ2-3, with 8 nucleotides matching TRBD2. Germline V gives CDR1 SGHRS, CDR2 YFSETQ. The CDR3 consists of 16 residues. Trimming at V came to 0 bases and at J to 5 bases, leaving 8 bases not matched to a gene. As DNA, the CDR3 is TGCGCCAGCAGCTTGGCCCCAGCGGGAGAAGTAGATACGCAGTATTTT. Protein product: CASSLAPAGEVDTQYF.

The gene calls are TRBV18 and TRBJ2-7; 14 nucleotides agree with TRBD2. The junction had 4 bases not matched to a gene; V was cut back by 3 bases and J by 6 bases. The CDR3 covers 15 residues. The germline V gene encodes CDR1 KGHSH and CDR2 LQKENI. The CDR3 region is CASSPGGLAGGEQYF. In nucleotides, the CDR3 is TGTGCCAGCTCACCGGGTGGACTAGCGGGAGGCGAGCAGTACTTC.

The chain carries TRBV30 and TRBJ2-3; D is possibly TRBD1 (5 bases). This CDR3 comprises 14 residues. V lost 0 bases and J lost 4, with 11 bases in between. Germline V gene lookup returns CDR1 GTSNPN and CDR2 SVGIG (reference sequence). CDR3 DNA sequence: TGTGCCTGGAGTGTACAGGCTATGGCAGATACGCAGTATTTT. Translation: CAWSVQAMADTQYF.